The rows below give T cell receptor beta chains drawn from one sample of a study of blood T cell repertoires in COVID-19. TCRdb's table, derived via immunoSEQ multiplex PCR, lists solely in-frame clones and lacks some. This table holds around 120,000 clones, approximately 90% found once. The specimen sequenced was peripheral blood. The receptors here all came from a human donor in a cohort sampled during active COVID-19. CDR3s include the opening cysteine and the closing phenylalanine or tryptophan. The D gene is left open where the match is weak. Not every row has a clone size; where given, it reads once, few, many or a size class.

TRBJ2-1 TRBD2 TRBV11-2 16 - CASSFVTSGPYNEQFF TGTGCCAGCAGCTTCGTAACTAGCGGTCCCTACAATGAGCAGTTCTTC
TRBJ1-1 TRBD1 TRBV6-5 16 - CASSFTTTGAGTEAFF TGTGCCAGCAGTTTCACTACGACAGGGGCTGGCACTGAAGCTTTCTTT
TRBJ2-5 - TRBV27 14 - CASSLISSGETQYF TGTGCCAGCAGTTTAATAAGCTCGGGGGAGACCCAGTACTTC
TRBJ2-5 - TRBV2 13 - CASSELGRETQYF TGTGCCAGCAGTGAACTGGGGCGGGAGACCCAGTACTTC
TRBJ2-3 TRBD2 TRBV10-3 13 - CAINSGGTDTQYF TGTGCCATCAATAGCGGGGGGACAGATACGCAGTATTTT
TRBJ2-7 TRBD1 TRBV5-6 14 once CASSGDRGGYEQYF TGTGCCAGCAGCGGGGACAGGGGGGGTTACGAGCAGTACTTC
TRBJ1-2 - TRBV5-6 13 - CASSLGPDYGYTF TGTGCCAGCAGCTTGGGTCCAGACTATGGCTACACCTTC
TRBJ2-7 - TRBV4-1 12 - CASSQDSYEQYF TGCGCCAGCAGCCAAGACAGCTACGAGCAGTACTTC
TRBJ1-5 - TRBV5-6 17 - CASSLVSGDHSNQPQHF TGTGCCAGCAGCTTGGTTTCGGGGGACCATAGCAATCAGCCCCAGCATTTT
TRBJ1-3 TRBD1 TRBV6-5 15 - CASSLDRGSGNTIYF TGTGCCAGCAGCCTTGACAGGGGATCAGGAAACACCATATATTTT
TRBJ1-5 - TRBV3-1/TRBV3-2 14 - CASSQAGSNQPQHF TGTGCCAGCAGCCAGGCGGGGAGCAATCAGCCCCAGCATTTT
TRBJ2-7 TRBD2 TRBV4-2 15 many CASRSGSGSSYEQYF TGTGCCAGCAGGTCGGGTAGCGGGAGCTCCTACGAGCAGTACTTC
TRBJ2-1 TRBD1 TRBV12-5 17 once CASGLSAGGWVNNEQFF TGTGCTAGTGGTCTTTCTGCAGGGGGCTGGGTGAACAATGAGCAGTTCTTC
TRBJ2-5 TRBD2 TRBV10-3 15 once CAISELAGGKETQYF TGTGCCATCAGTGAGTTAGCGGGGGGAAAGGAGACCCAGTACTTC
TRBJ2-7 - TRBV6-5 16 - CASSYSIGQNSYEQYF TGTGCCAGCAGTTACTCGATTGGACAGAACTCCTACGAGCAGTACTTC
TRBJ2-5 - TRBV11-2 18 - CASSLRATRASAKETQYF TGTGCCAGCAGCTTAAGGGCCACTCGGGCTAGCGCTAAGGAGACCCAGTACTTC
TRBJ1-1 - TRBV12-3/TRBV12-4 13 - CASSLEGGTEAFF TGTGCCAGCAGTTTGGAAGGGGGAACTGAAGCTTTCTTT
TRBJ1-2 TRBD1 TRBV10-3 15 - CAISPGQGYNYGYTF TGTGCCATCAGTCCGGGACAGGGGTATAACTATGGCTACACCTTC
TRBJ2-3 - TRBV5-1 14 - CASDRLSSTDTQYF TGCGCCAGTGACAGACTCTCTAGCACAGATACGCAGTATTTT
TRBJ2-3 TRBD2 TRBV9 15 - CASRGLAGHKDTQYF TGTGCCAGCAGAGGACTAGCGGGGCATAAGGATACGCAGTATTTT
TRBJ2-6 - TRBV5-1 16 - CASSLTGPLGANVLTF TGCGCCAGCAGCTTGACAGGTCCTCTTGGGGCCAACGTCCTGACTTTC
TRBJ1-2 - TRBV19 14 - CASSIVGGAYGYTF TGTGCCAGTAGTATTGTTGGCGGGGCTTATGGCTACACCTTC
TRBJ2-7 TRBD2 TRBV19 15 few CASSIVTSGPYEQYF TGTGCCAGTAGTATAGTCACTAGCGGGCCCTACGAGCAGTACTTC
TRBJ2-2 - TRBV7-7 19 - CASSPFGGGTPSPTGELFF TGTGCTAGCAGCCCCTTTGGGGGAGGTACTCCTTCCCCCACCGGGGAGCTGTTTTTT
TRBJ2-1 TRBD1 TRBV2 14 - CASSEEQGYNEQFF TGTGCCAGCAGTGAAGAACAGGGGTACAATGAGCAGTTCTTC
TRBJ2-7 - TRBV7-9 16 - CASSYPRTAENYEQYF TGTGCCAGCAGCTATCCAAGGACAGCGGAAAACTACGAGCAGTACTTC
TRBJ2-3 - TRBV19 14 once CASSRGSLADTQYF TGTGCCAGTAGTCGGGGGTCTCTCGCAGATACGCAGTATTTT
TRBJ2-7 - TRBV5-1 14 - CASSLNWFQAEQYF TGCGCCAGCAGCTTGAATTGGTTCCAGGCCGAGCAGTACTTC
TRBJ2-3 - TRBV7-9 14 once CASSLYGSTDTQYF TGTGCCAGCAGCTTGTACGGGAGCACAGATACGCAGTATTTT
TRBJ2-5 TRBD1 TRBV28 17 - CASSPGQGRPDVGAQYF TGTGCCAGCAGCCCGGGACAGGGAAGGCCGGACGTAGGGGCCCAGTACTTC
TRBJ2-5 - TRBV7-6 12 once CASSFGIETQYF TGTGCCAGCAGCTTCGGTATAGAGACCCAGTACTTC
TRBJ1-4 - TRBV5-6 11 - CASSLEGELFF TGTGCCAGCAGCTTGGAAGGGGAACTGTTTTTT
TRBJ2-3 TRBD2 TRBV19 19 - CASSSLAGGNEDNTDTQYF TGTGCCAGTAGTAGCTTAGCGGGGGGCAACGAAGATAACACAGATACGCAGTATTTT
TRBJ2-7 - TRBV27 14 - CASSPDFQGNEQYF TGTGCCAGCAGTCCAGACTTCCAAGGAAACGAGCAGTACTTC
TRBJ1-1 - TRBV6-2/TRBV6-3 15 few CASSYLGLQNTEAFF TGTGCCAGCAGTTACCTGGGACTCCAGAACACTGAAGCTTTCTTT
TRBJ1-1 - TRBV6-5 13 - CASSLGGNTEAFF TGTGCCAGCAGCCTCGGTGGGAACACTGAAGCTTTCTTT
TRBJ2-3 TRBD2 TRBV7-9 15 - CASSSSGGNTDTQYF TGTGCCAGCAGCTCTAGCGGGGGGAACACAGATACGCAGTATTTT
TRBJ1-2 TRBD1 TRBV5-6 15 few CASSPGQGTIYGYTF TGTGCCAGCAGCCCGGGACAGGGCACCATCTATGGCTACACCTTC
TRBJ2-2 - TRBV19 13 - CASSKGRVGELFF TGTGCCAGTAGTAAAGGCAGGGTCGGAGAGCTGTTTTTT
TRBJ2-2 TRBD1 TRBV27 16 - CASSYRGLGMTGELFF TGTGCCAGCAGCTACAGGGGCTTGGGGATGACCGGGGAGCTGTTTTTT
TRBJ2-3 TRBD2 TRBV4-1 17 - CASSQESGRAYTDTQYF TGCGCCAGCAGCCAAGAGAGCGGGAGGGCCTACACAGATACGCAGTATTTT
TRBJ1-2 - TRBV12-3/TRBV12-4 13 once CASSLGGYYGYTF TGTGCCAGCAGTTTAGGCGGCTACTATGGCTACACCTTC
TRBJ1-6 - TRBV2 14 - CASKREQANSPLHF TGTGCCAGCAAAAGAGAGCAGGCTAATTCACCCCTCCACTTT